A selection of T cell receptor beta chains follows, all from one sample in a study of T-cell reconstitution after alpha-beta-depleted transplantation in children. TCRdb re-called the PCR reads through MiXCR, storing one row per CDR3 protein. The sample holds almost 500,000 distinct CDR3 sequences, 10% to 13% seen once. The sample consisted of PBMCs, taken before TCRalphabeta/CD19-depleted stem cell transplant. The source is a child aged 2-15 years with inherited bone marrow failure, due to receive a stem cell transplant. CDR3s include the opening cysteine and the closing phenylalanine or tryptophan. A D gene is named only where the DNA matches it firmly. Expanded clones get a size class; other rows say once, few or many, or leave the size out.

j_gene: TRBJ2-3; d_gene: .; abundance: few; v_gene: TRBV20-1; CDR3nt: TGCAGTGCTAGTTTTGGGGGTAGGGTCGGGCGTCGGGTAGCCTCAGATACGCAGTATTTT; CDR3aa: CSASFGGRVGRRVASDTQYF
j_gene: TRBJ1-2; d_gene: .; abundance: few; v_gene: TRBV20-1; CDR3nt: TGCAGTGCCCTGAGGGGGAACTATGGCTACACCTTC; CDR3aa: CSALRGNYGYTF
j_gene: TRBJ2-5; d_gene: .; abundance: many; v_gene: TRBV21-1; CDR3nt: TGTGCCAGCCTCCTCGAGACAGGGCGGCGGTGGGAGACCCAGTACTTC; CDR3aa: CASLLETGRRWETQYF
j_gene: TRBJ2-7; d_gene: .; abundance: once; v_gene: TRBV13; CDR3nt: TGTGCCAGCAGCTCGGGACTGAGAAACGAGCAGTACTTC; CDR3aa: CASSSGLRNEQYF
j_gene: TRBJ2-1; d_gene: TRBD2; abundance: .; v_gene: TRBV19; CDR3nt: TGTGCCAGTAGTATGTTAGCGGGAGCGGGAAATGAGCAGTTCTTC; CDR3aa: CASSMLAGAGNEQFF
j_gene: TRBJ1-6; d_gene: .; abundance: many; v_gene: TRBV27; CDR3nt: TGTGCCAGCAGTTTAAATGGGCATTCACCCCTCCACTTT; CDR3aa: CASSLNGHSPLHF
j_gene: TRBJ1-4; d_gene: .; abundance: many; v_gene: TRBV5-1; CDR3nt: TGCGCCAGCAGCAGAAATCAGGGAATCAATGAAAAACTGTTTTTT; CDR3aa: CASSRNQGINEKLFF
j_gene: TRBJ2-3; d_gene: .; abundance: many; v_gene: TRBV7-8; CDR3nt: TGTGCCAGCAGCTTAAGGCGAACGTCTAGCACAGATACGCAGTATTTT; CDR3aa: CASSLRRTSSTDTQYF
j_gene: TRBJ2-2; d_gene: TRBD2; abundance: many; v_gene: TRBV7-2; CDR3nt: TGTGCCAGCAGCTTCGGTGGGGGGGCCGGGGAGCTGTTTTTT; CDR3aa: CASSFGGGAGELFF
j_gene: TRBJ2-4; d_gene: .; abundance: many; v_gene: TRBV7-2; CDR3nt: TGTGCCAGCACCGAAGGACGGTGGGCCAAAAACATTCAGTACTTC; CDR3aa: CASTEGRWAKNIQYF
j_gene: TRBJ1-5; d_gene: .; abundance: many; v_gene: TRBV2; CDR3nt: TGTGCCAGCAGTGAAGTAACGAGGAGTCAGCCCCAGCATTTT; CDR3aa: CASSEVTRSQPQHF
j_gene: TRBJ1-3; d_gene: .; abundance: many; v_gene: TRBV4-3; CDR3nt: TGCGCCAGCAGCCATGGTCAACGGGTCCCTGGAAACACCATATATTTT; CDR3aa: CASSHGQRVPGNTIYF
j_gene: TRBJ1-2; d_gene: .; abundance: many; v_gene: TRBV12-3/TRBV12-4; CDR3nt: TGTGCCAGCAGTTTCGACGGATTCTATGGCTACACCTTC; CDR3aa: CASSFDGFYGYTF
j_gene: TRBJ2-5; d_gene: TRBD2; abundance: many; v_gene: TRBV20-1; CDR3nt: TGCAGTGCTCGAGACGGACTAGCGGAAGAGACCCAGTACTTC; CDR3aa: CSARDGLAEETQYF
j_gene: TRBJ2-7; d_gene: .; abundance: many; v_gene: TRBV25-1; CDR3nt: TGTGCCAGCAGTGAATTCCCCGGCTACGAGCAGTACTTC; CDR3aa: CASSEFPGYEQYF
j_gene: TRBJ2-4; d_gene: .; abundance: many; v_gene: TRBV12-3/TRBV12-4; CDR3nt: TGTGCCAGCAGTCTCAAGGGAGCCAAAAACATTCAGTACTTC; CDR3aa: CASSLKGAKNIQYF